This T cell receptor (beta chain) was captured in a study of blood T cell repertoires in COVID-19. Overall study: Acute and convalescent COVID-19 samples came from the United States, Italy and Spain.

The CDR3 is 15 residues long. With 1 base removed from V and 1 base from J, the gap between germline ends came to 12 bases. CDR1 and CDR2 from the germline V gene are SQVTM and ANQGSEA. As processed by the authors: Estimated nucleated cell counts came from reference gene primer amplification. TCRdb's copy holds only in-frame clones and misses some; the assay was immunoSEQ multiplex PCR. The V and J calls and clone size were taken over from that table, and D and trimming were inferred from the DNA. The table has over 250,000 clones, 88% seen once. The J gene is TRBJ2-3, the V gene TRBV29-1; the D gene is possibly TRBD2 (6 bases). The sample consisted of peripheral blood. This TCR was recovered from a woman aged 65 to 85 with COVID-19, enrolled during active disease. Here the CDR3 reads CSVEGGILGTDTQYF. The DNA for the CDR3 is TGCAGCGTTGAAGGCGGGATCCTGGGCACAGATACGCAGTATTTT.